This T cell receptor (beta chain) derives from a study of cytomegalovirus exposure and HLA in healthy donors. Study results and caveats: Versus the approximately 700-donor mean, an Asian-associated ancestry cluster reportedly showed fewer N-insertions in a later analysis. Cytomegalovirus-associated TCR beta chains were listed, numbering roughly 150.

Turning to this clone: Its specificity is not known.

The study ran its PCR with 60 Vbeta and 13 Jbeta primers. Methods used by the authors: A follow-up analysis tallied 60 million to 85 million unique TCR beta chains, some 9.9 million shared. Measured with immunoSEQ multiplex PCR; TCRdb has only the in-frame clones, and not every one. V and J calls and clone size are as listed in that table; D and trimming were resolved from the DNA. The table has tens of thousands of clones, around 73% seen once. In germline, CDR1 is LNHDA, CDR2 SQIVND (reference sequence). The CDR3 totals 16 residues. Trimming cost V 1 base and J 6 bases; bases outside gene matches: 5.

The chain employs TRBV19 and TRBJ2-3, with 12 bases identical to TRBD1. Sequencing used PBMCs. The sequence was obtained from a man aged 45-60 years in good health and CMV-seronegative. The chain's CDR3 is CASSIVVGQGADTQYF. DNA of the CDR3: TGTGCCAGTAGTATAGTTGTGGGACAGGGGGCTGATACGCAGTATTTT.